This TCR beta chain came from a study of cytomegalovirus exposure and HLA in healthy donors (TCRdb year 2017). With respect to the entire study: In an earlier analysis of around 540 of the donors, approximately 300 Gb of sequence data and 90 million to 120 million unique TCR beta sequences from approximately 180 million T cells were reported. Across about 370 genotyped donors of the cohort, an average of about 220,000 unique TCR beta nucleotide sequences per donor were sequenced, and 15% to 20% of those sequences were non-productive. Donor age, sex, ethnicity and CMV serostatus were collected together with the repertoire data. Class I and class II HLA loci were covered by the typing at four-digit resolution. Several DR-DQ haplotypes were handled as single units for association and clustering because linkage in the cohort was strong. Every discovery cohort repertoire had been produced on one sequencing platform. In addition to the first cohort of approximately 670 subjects, a separate validation cohort of approximately 110 different subjects was used. A later analysis re-examined previously published TCR beta repertoires from several hundred donors and added high-resolution HLA genotyping to investigate patterns of TCR occurrence. A later genetic analysis used genome-wide SNP genotypes for about 60% of the roughly 700 donors, treating that subset as a discovery cohort. Using immunosequencing, the study profiled T cell repertoires from around 680 subjects and related those repertoires to cytomegalovirus serostatus. Typing coverage differed by locus: A, B, C, DRB1 and DQB1 were typed in roughly 620-630 donors, DQA1 in roughly 510, DPA1 in approximately 600, and DPB1 in around 440. Of the approximately 400 genotyped donors, 65% to 90% fell in the genetic ancestry cluster associated with self-reported Caucasian donors. About 280 gigabases of sequencing data and roughly 80 million unique TCR sequences made up an early release that covered fewer than 650 HLA-typed donors. To predict cytomegalovirus infection status, the study brought together high-throughput TCR immunosequencing, statistical association of individual TCRs with disease status, and machine learning. To decide whether each TCR beta V gene segment behaved as functional or pseudogenic, an earlier analysis of some 570 of the donors relied on high-throughput TCR beta sequencing. The study aimed to test whether cataloging public T cell receptors could reveal signatures of past pathogen exposure. In the later analysis, no new phenotypic data were used to find candidate immune exposures; instead, reliance was placed on TCR beta sequences and their occurrence across donors.

Concerning this clone itself: Its binding antigen is unknown. It has no much larger one-base neighbor in the sample; base qualities were not kept.

Libraries were constructed by the immunoSEQ multiplex PCR assay. For the multiplex PCR, a mixture combining 60 forward primers for TCR Vbeta segments and 13 reverse primers for TCR Jbeta segments was used. The CDR3 region of rearranged TCR beta genes was amplified from genomic DNA with a multiplex PCR assay. On the Illumina HiSeq System, the amplified TCR beta libraries were sequenced as 87-base-pair reads. In the original analysis: A later analysis tallied roughly 78 million unique TCR beta chains across the 550 to 850 repertoires, and approximately 12 million of those chains were shared by two or more donors. Raw reads were error-corrected and collapsed into unique sequences with a nearest-neighbor algorithm that merged closely related sequences to remove PCR and sequencing errors. CDR3 sequences were aligned to IMGT reference sequences to assign V, D and J gene segments. For a sequence to be retained, at least a six-nucleotide match to both a V gene segment and a J gene segment was required. Rearrangements were classified as productive when the CDR3 lacked stop codons and remained in frame with V and J, and all other rearrangements were classified as non-productive. CDR3 was defined according to IMGT convention as the region running from the second conserved V-encoded cysteine to the conserved J-encoded phenylalanine. In an earlier analysis of around 640 of the donors, sequences lacking an unambiguous match to a single V gene segment were excluded. In an earlier analysis of a few hundred of the donors, V segments were called functional above 56.7% productive rearrangements and were called segregating when the between-donor standard deviation exceeded 5%. A statistical classification framework was built for diagnosing cytomegalovirus status from the catalog of TCR beta chain sequences. V and J gene assignment, in a later analysis, came from comparing TCR nucleotide sequences with IMGT/GENE-DB human TR gene sequences. In a later analysis, CDR3 sequences and most-parsimonious VDJ recombination scenarios were assigned using the TCRdist pipeline. In a later analysis, each TCR beta chain was defined by its CDR3 amino acid sequence together with its V-gene family, and reads lacking a unique V-gene family were excluded. In a later analysis, 550 to 650 highly shared, low-generation-probability nucleotide sequences were removed to address suspected cross-contamination and a sequencing artifact. In a later analysis, a clonal expansion index for each public chain was calculated from normalized within-repertoire ranks of inferred template counts. In a later analysis, generation probabilities were computed with a VDJ recombination model fitted to out-of-frame rearrangements, and the resulting probabilities were checked against IGoR. In a later analysis, hypergeometric tests were used to score TCR-TCR, TCR-HLA and TCR-CMV co-occurrence, with a repertoire-size bias correction applied to TCR pairs. In a later analysis, false discovery rates were estimated by permuting HLA or CMV assignments 20 times. A later analysis grouped co-occurring TCRs with DBSCAN, adding TCRdist sequence similarity when clustering within HLA-allele-positive subsets. Repertoires with fewer than 30,000 or more than 120,000 public chains were left out of co-occurrence clustering, as were several repertoires with anomalous nucleotide sharing. As stored in TCRdb, this immuneACCESS dataset retains in-frame rearrangements with V and J assigned. A fraction of the clones does not appear; measured against another copy, unresolved V genes explain less than half of the discrepancy, and the remainder lacks a known reason. The DNA was the basis for D and trimming; V, J and clone size are from that table. This sample comprises 95,000 to 150,000 clones, about 80% of them detected only once. In total, the top ten clones hold 8% to 9% of the sample.

Here is what the overall study found, with its caveats: V-gene and J-gene trimming of TCR beta chains was associated with a missense DCLRE1C variant in a later genetic analysis, and the association was replicated in an independent cohort. Because the 87-base-pair reads could not distinguish some IMGT-functional V segments, including TRBV6-2 and TRBV6-3, those segments were excluded. The authors suggested that the approach could potentially be extended to other disease states and immunological phenotypes. A further reported finding was that TCR beta sequences accurately predicted the HLA-A and HLA-B alleles for most subjects in the first cohort. When HLA alleles, especially DR and DQ, strongly co-occurred, TCR associations were difficult to assign to individual alleles. In a later analysis, most CMV-associated TCR beta chains were found to appear HLA-restricted, with HLA associations seemingly driven largely by CMV exposure. A cluster of highly shared sequence variants was judged likely to be a technical artifact of the sequencing pipeline. The study listed approximately 160 TCR beta chains as associated with cytomegalovirus. Linkage disequilibrium might explain the correlated functional status among segregating V segments, but an unknown experimental factor could not be ruled out. Immune exposure information for the cohort was limited to CMV serostatus. In vitro tests confirmed that a few of the cytomegalovirus-associated TCR beta chains recognize cytomegalovirus antigens. The presence/absence analyses assumed that sequencing depth was roughly uniform across donors, and that assumption may not be true. Because HLA typing was missing for some donors at each locus, association tests included only the typed subset. In both the original and validation cohorts, the classifier was reported to diagnose cytomegalovirus status with high specificity and sensitivity. Across donors, most TCR sequences were observed very rarely, whereas some public TCRs were present in many individuals. A later analysis reported that several top co-occurrence clusters appeared linked to parvovirus B19, influenza, CMV and Epstein-Barr virus. In an earlier analysis of roughly 560 of the donors, most TCR beta V segments were observed in productive rearrangements about 87% or about 30% of the time, broadly matching IMGT annotations. Over 15 rarely observed V segments, including chromosome 9 orphons, were excluded from the earlier analysis of almost 600 of the donors because counts were too low. Compared with equally common non-associated chains, HLA-associated TCR beta chains in a later analysis were more clonally expanded and had lower generation probabilities. A later genetic analysis reported fewer N-insertions in productive TCRs among donors in an Asian-associated ancestry cluster than the roughly 640-donor mean. This cohort had only TCR beta chains sequenced, and the lack of alpha or paired-chain data limited which features could be detected. A later analysis associated 15,000 to 20,000 TCR beta sequences with specific HLA alleles at a false discovery rate of 0.05. In a later analysis, the rate of TCR association differed among HLA loci, with DRB1 alleles having the most associated TCRs and HLA-C alleles having the fewest.

Trimming takes 4 bases off V and 7 bases off J; junction bases not matched to a gene: 15. As encoded in the germline V gene, CDR1 is SGHRS while CDR2 is YFSETQ. Inclusive of the bounding cysteine and phenylalanine, the CDR3 is 16 residues long. CDR3 DNA only is kept here, 48 bases in frame from base 1. The cohort was made up of around 720 healthy bone marrow donors. All cohort members were sampled while nominally healthy, although unrecorded immune exposures were likely present. The donor tested CMV seropositive, placing the donor among the approximately 290 seropositive members of the cohort. A peripheral blood sample was collected from each donor, and TCR beta sequencing was performed on peripheral blood mononuclear cells. Genomic DNA extraction from the blood cell samples was performed with the Qiagen DNeasy Blood Extraction Kit.

The rearrangement combines TRBV5-1 with TRBJ1-2; the central 8 bases match TRBD1. The sequence derives from a female donor in good health and CMV-seropositive. The sequenced material came from PBMCs. The DNA sequence is TGCGCCAGCAGCCCCTGGACAGGGACGGGACTTAGTGGCTACACCTTC. Its protein product is CASSPWTGTGLSGYTF.